The source of this T cell receptor (beta chain) is a study of CD8 T cell repertoires and HIV-1 epitope variants. Across the whole study: T cells were stimulated with Twenty-five Gag and Nef peptides separately.

This table comes from immunoSEQ multiplex PCR, and its TCRdb copy is limited to in-frame clones, with some not included. In the table there are several thousand clones, less than 70% of which are singletons. This CDR3 is built from 14 residues. With 4 bases removed from V and 1 base from J, the gap between germline ends came to 11 bases. The germline gives CDR1 SQVTM, CDR2 ANQGSEA. Comment on this clone: Its matching antigen is unknown.

This sequence joins TRBV29-1 and TRBJ2-1; no clear D. The clonotype was recovered from a male donor with HIV. The sequencing input was cultured CD8+ T cells derived from PBMCs. CDR3 nucleotide sequence: TGCAGCGTTGTTTCCACCCGGTCCTACAATGAGCAGTTCTTC. This encodes CSVVSTRSYNEQFF.